This T cell receptor beta chain derives from a study of blood T cell repertoires in COVID-19. The wider study: Both acute and convalescent COVID-19 samples were obtained from the United States, Italy and Spain. The cDNA or gDNA used as material had been derived from T cells, B-cell-depleted T cells, or PBMCs.

V lost 7 bases and J 7 bases, leaving 14 bases between the germline ends. Germline lookup yields CDR1 SNHLY and CDR2 FYNNEI. The CDR3 has 13 residues. How the authors handled the data: Quantification of nucleated cells was approximated via reference gene primer amplification. Libraries were prepared by immunoSEQ multiplex PCR; TCRdb keeps only in-frame clonotypes and omits some of them. From that table come the V and J calls and clone size; the DNA was used to work out D and trimming. The sample carries about 270,000 clones, 86% recorded once. The receptor's source is a man aged 35-49 years with active or convalescent COVID-19. The chain couples TRBV2 to TRBJ2-1, with D possibly TRBD2 on 6 matching bases. Sequencing input: peripheral blood. CDR3 in amino acids: CASKVGGANEQFF. In DNA, the CDR3 is TGTGCCAGCAAGGTGGGGGGAGCGAATGAGCAGTTCTTC.